The 30 T cell receptor beta chains reported below all come from one sample, sequenced in a study of control samples from healthy donors and cancer patients. The repertoire was sequenced with immunoSEQ multiplex PCR; TCRdb's copy has only in-frame clones and lacks some. In the table there are about 160,000 clones, around nine tenths of which are singletons. Sequenced sample: blood. These receptors all come from a man aged 30 to 45 in good health.

This clone came up once. The chain joins TRBV7-6 to TRBJ2-6, with TRBD2 matching 11 bases. The J segment lost 0 bases and the V segment lost 4 bases, leaving 17 bases of the junction unmatched. Germline V CDR1 and CDR2: SGHVS, FNYEAQ. This CDR3 contains 22 residues. CDR3 DNA sequence: TGTGCCAGCAGCTCCCGGGGGACTAGCGGAAGGGAGGACCTCTCTGGGGCCAACGTCCTGACTTTC. It encodes CASSSRGTSGREDLSGANVLTF.

V and J are TRBV27 and TRBJ2-1; D could derive from TRBD1 or TRBD2 (5 bases each). This CDR3 has 16 amino acids. The germline CDR1 and CDR2 sequences are MNHEY and SMNVEV (reference sequence). The ends were cut back, 0 bases at V and 3 bases at J, with 12 bases in the middle. The CDR3 DNA reads as TGTGCCAGCAGTTTATCGGGGGAGAGTATCTACAATGAGCAGTTCTTC. This codes for CASSLSGESIYNEQFF.

To note about this clone: The germline gene is not matched at one end of the junction; a read error may be the cause. This chain joins TRBV2 and TRBJ1-1; D not certain. The CDR3 runs to 12 residues. Germline CDR1 is SNHLY and CDR2 is FYNNEI. As DNA, the CDR3 is TGTGCCAGCACTGAAGGGTTGGTTGAAGCTTTCTTT. Translating it yields CASTEGLVEAFF.

The chain couples TRBV5-3 to TRBJ1-4; unclear D gene. TRBV5-3 is identified as an open reading frame with a role that is uncertain. Trimming shortened V by 0 bases and J by 0 bases, and 6 bases separated the two germline ends. The CDR3 extends over 15 amino acids. CDR3 in DNA: TGTGCCAGAAGCTTGGTATTCTCAACTAATGAAAAACTGTTTTTT. It translates to CARSLVFSTNEKLFF.

This chain joins TRBV11-3 and TRBJ2-2; D gene unclear. CDR1 SGHNT and CDR2 YENEEA come from the germline V gene. The CDR3 extends over 12 amino acids. The ends were cut back, 2 bases at V and 8 bases at J, with 6 bases in the middle. This CDR3 is CASSLTVGELFF. The CDR3 DNA reads TGTGCCAGCAGCTTAACCGTGGGGGAGCTGTTTTTT.

The V and J genes are TRBV5-4 and TRBJ1-1; TRBD1 matches at 7 bases. The germline gives CDR1 SGHNT, CDR2 YYREEE (reference sequence). V was clipped by 0 bases and J by 4 bases; unmatched bases: 6. There are 15 residues in the CDR3. The CDR3 loop reads CASSLASTGSTEAFF. The CDR3 coding sequence is TGTGCCAGCAGCTTGGCGTCGACAGGGTCCACTGAAGCTTTCTTT.

The chain couples TRBV5-1 to TRBJ2-1; possibly TRBD1 for D (5 bases). The CDR3 is 17 residues long. The V end lost 0 bases, the J end lost 0 bases, and 13 bases lay between the germline ends. Looked up from germline, CDR1 is SGHRS and CDR2 is YFSETQ. As DNA, the CDR3 is TGCGCCAGCAGCTTGGCCGACAGAACAAGCTCCTACAATGAGCAGTTCTTC. The encoded protein is CASSLADRTSSYNEQFF.

This clone was counted a few times. The rearrangement uses TRBV18 and TRBJ1-6; D not certain. Trimming shortened V by 5 bases and J by 5 bases, and 7 bases separated the two germline ends. The CDR3 has 13 amino acids. The germline gives CDR1 KGHSH, CDR2 LQKENI. The CDR3 protein is CASSGSNNSPLHF. CDR3 coding DNA: TGTGCCAGCTCAGGTTCCAATAATTCACCCCTCCACTTT.

This clone appeared once. This chain links TRBV28 with TRBJ1-5; TRBD1 aligns across 7 bases. The germline V gene has CDR1 MDHEN and CDR2 SYDVKM. The CDR3 has 13 amino acids. Trimming at V came to 7 bases and at J to 3 bases, leaving 3 bases not matched to a gene. The CDR3 DNA reads TGTGCCAGCAAGGGGACAGTCAATCAGCCCCAGCATTTT. It encodes CASKGTVNQPQHF. Filled out from reference TRBV28 and TRBJ1-5, the complete variable domain reads DVKVTQSSRYLVKRTGEKVFLECVQDMDHENMFWYRQDPGLGLRLIYFSYDVKMKEKGDIPEGYSVSREKKERFSLILESASTNQTSMYLCASKGTVNQPQHFGDGTRLSIL.

The CDR3 coding sequence is TGCGCCAGCAGCCAAGATGAAGGGCGACCAGAGACCCAGTACTTC. Residues: CASSQDEGRPETQYF. The chain uses TRBV4-1 and TRBJ2-5, with D uncertain. Trimming pared 0 bases from V and 4 bases from J, leaving 12 bases between. In germline, CDR1 is MGHRA, CDR2 YSYEKL. The CDR3 runs to 15 residues.

The genes are TRBV5-6 and TRBJ2-2, with 9 nucleotides matching TRBD1. CDR1 SGHDT and CDR2 YYEEEE come from the germline V gene. This CDR3 is 12 amino acids long. DNA of the CDR3: TGTGCTCGGGACAGGGACACCGGGGAGCTGTTTTTT. Translation: CARDRDTGELFF.

The chain links TRBV7-6 to TRBJ2-2; no clear D gene. The length of the CDR3 is 12 residues. Germline CDR1 is SGHVS and CDR2 is FNYEAQ. Trimming cost V 2 bases and J 7 bases, with 5 bases left between them. The CDR3 DNA reads TGTGCCAGCAGCTTAATTCACGGGGAGCTGTTTTTT. This encodes CASSLIHGELFF. The whole variable domain, filled in from reference TRBV7-6 and TRBJ2-2, reads GAGVSQSPRYKVTKRGQDVALRCDPISGHVSLYWYRQALGQGPEFLTYFNYEAQQDKSGLPNDRFSAERPEGSISTLTIQRTEQRDSAMYRCASSLIHGELFFGEGSRLTVL.

The chain uses TRBV28 and TRBJ2-7; 8 nucleotides agree with TRBD1. CDR1 is MDHEN, CDR2 SYDVKM, per germline. The CDR3 spans 13 residues. V shed 5 bases, J shed 6 bases, and the junction held 6 bases outside the gene matches. The DNA for the CDR3 is TGTGCCAGCAGTGCCGGACAGGGTGGCGAGCAGTACTTC. It yields the protein CASSAGQGGEQYF. The full variable domain, rest sourced from reference TRBV28 and TRBJ2-7, is DVKVTQSSRYLVKRTGEKVFLECVQDMDHENMFWYRQDPGLGLRLIYFSYDVKMKEKGDIPEGYSVSREKKERFSLILESASTNQTSMYLCASSAGQGGEQYFGPGTRLTVT.

This chain links TRBV9 with TRBJ1-1; D ambiguous. The germline CDR1 and CDR2 sequences are SGDLS and YYNGEE. V gave up 0 bases and J gave up 4 bases, with 10 bases separating them. The CDR3 covers 14 residues. The CDR3 sequence: CASSVDLSSTEAFF. The CDR3 nucleotides are TGTGCCAGCAGCGTAGATCTGAGCAGCACTGAAGCTTTCTTT.

The rearrangement uses TRBV15 and TRBJ2-7, with 7 bases aligning to TRBD2. The germline gives CDR1 LNHNV, CDR2 YYDKDF (reference sequence). J gave up 9 bases and V 5 bases, and 13 bases lay outside the gene matches. The CDR3 sequence is 14 residues long. The CDR3 sequence: CATSLDSETSRQYF. The CDR3 DNA sequence: TGTGCCACCAGCCTCGATTCGGAGACTAGCCGGCAGTACTTC.

J is TRBJ1-5 and V is TRBV12-3 or TRBV12-4; D is uncertain. CDR3 length: 12 amino acids. The ends were cut back, 7 bases at V and 5 bases at J, with 9 bases in the middle. CDR3 nucleotides: TGTGCCAGCATACCTGGAGATCAGCCCCAGCATTTT. Translation gives CASIPGDQPQHF.

Only one count was recorded for this clone. CDR3 coding DNA: TGTGCCAGCAGCTCCGGGGGACCCCAGGGTACGCAGTATTTT. Residues: CASSSGGPQGTQYF. The chain links TRBV7-3 to TRBJ2-3; tentatively, D is TRBD2 (6 bases). The CDR3 extends over 14 amino acids. From germline, CDR1 is SGHTA and CDR2 FQGTGA. The ends were cut back, 4 bases at V and 8 bases at J, with 16 bases in the middle.

The CDR3: CASSPMTGAYSPLHF. The CDR3 nucleotides read TGTGCCAGCTCACCAATGACGGGGGCCTATTCACCCCTCCACTTT. The rearrangement joins TRBV18 to TRBJ1-6, with TRBD1 as a possible D gene (6 bases). CDR3 length: 15 amino acids. V was cut by 2 bases and J by 8 bases, with 13 bases left in between. The germline V gene has CDR1 KGHSH and CDR2 LQKENI.

The V and J genes are TRBV28 and TRBJ2-2; D not certain. The V gene's germline CDR1 is MDHEN and CDR2 SYDVKM. The CDR3 is 15 amino acids. The CDR3 DNA reads as TGTGCTTCAAAGGGCGATACCTTAGCCACCGGGGAGCTGTTTTTT. It translates to CASKGDTLATGELFF. Full variable domain (rest looked up from reference TRBV28 and TRBJ2-2): DVKVTQSSRYLVKRTGEKVFLECVQDMDHENMFWYRQDPGLGLRLIYFSYDVKMKEKGDIPEGYSVSREKKERFSLILESASTNQTSMYLCASKGDTLATGELFFGEGSRLTVL.

The chain couples TRBV19 to TRBJ1-5; D is unresolved. The CDR3 sequence is 16 residues long. CDR1 and CDR2 (germline): LNHDA, SQIVND (reference sequence). The V gene lost 3 bases and the J gene lost 2 bases, with 14 bases spanning the gap. CDR3 protein: CASSIGEQSGNQPQHF. CDR3 in DNA: TGTGCCAGTAGTATTGGAGAGCAGTCTGGCAATCAGCCCCAGCATTTT.

The rearrangement links TRBV6-1 to TRBJ2-2; 11 bases are shared with TRBD2. Germline loops: CDR1 MNHNS, CDR2 SASEGT. Unmatched junction bases numbered 0, after V lost 2 bases and J lost 1 base. The CDR3 loop spans 16 amino acids. The CDR3 loop reads CASSELAGGNTGELFF. In DNA, the CDR3 is TGTGCCAGCAGTGAACTAGCGGGGGGGAACACCGGGGAGCTGTTTTTT.

V and J are TRBV9 and TRBJ1-1; D remains unclear. Deletions cut 4 bases from V and 0 bases from J, with 7 bases between. Germline-derived CDR1 and CDR2 are SGDLS and YYNGEE. The CDR3 length is 13 residues. CDR3 DNA sequence: TGTGCCAGCAGCCTGGCCGTGAACACTGAAGCTTTCTTT. Translated, it gives CASSLAVNTEAFF.

CDR3 region: CASSLRTSGVDTQYF. The CDR3 DNA follows: TGTGCCAGCAGTTTAAGGACTAGCGGGGTAGATACGCAGTATTTT. This sequence joins TRBV27 and TRBJ2-3; TRBD2 matches 12 bases. The CDR3 contains 15 residues. V shed 2 bases and J 5 bases; nucleotides not matched to a gene: 2. Germline lookup yields CDR1 MNHEY and CDR2 SMNVEV (reference sequence).

The chain recombines TRBV6-5 with TRBJ2-5; the D gene is possibly TRBD1 (5 bases). The CDR3 is 13 residues long. V lost 6 bases and J lost 2, with 10 bases in between. Germline V CDR1 and CDR2: MNHEY, SVGAGI. The CDR3 is CASSKGRQETQYF. As DNA, the CDR3 is TGTGCCAGCAGCAAGGGGCGACAAGAGACCCAGTACTTC.

This chain connects TRBV5-1 to TRBJ1-1, with D unclear. There are 15 residues in the CDR3. The germline V and J ends were trimmed by 4 bases and 1 base, with 14 bases remaining between them. The germline CDR1 and CDR2 sequences are SGHRS and YFSETQ. CDR3 region: CASSPQYRANTEAFF. The CDR3 region has the DNA TGCGCCAGCAGCCCCCAATATCGCGCGAACACTGAAGCTTTCTTT.

This clone was recorded only once. The gene calls are TRBV7-3 and TRBJ2-2; perhaps D is TRBD1 or TRBD2 (5 bases each). The CDR3 is 16 amino acids. Germline V gives CDR1 SGHTA, CDR2 FQGTGA. The germline V and J ends were trimmed by 1 base and 0 bases, with 9 bases remaining between them. CDR3 nucleotide sequence: TGTGCCAGCAGCTTAAGGGGGAGCACGAACACCGGGGAGCTGTTTTTT. Protein: CASSLRGSTNTGELFF. Together with reference TRBV7-3 and TRBJ2-2, the CDR3 gives the full variable domain: GAGVSQTPSNKVTEKGKYVELRCDPISGHTALYWYRQSLGQGPEFLIYFQGTGAADDSGLPNDRFFAVRPEGSVSTLKIQRTERGDSAVYLCASSLRGSTNTGELFFGEGSRLTVL.

In this sample, this clone turned up a few times. The chain carries TRBV7-2 and TRBJ2-2; D is ambiguous. The CDR3 covers 14 residues. V was shortened by 0 bases and J by 0 bases, with 2 bases between the two germline ends. Germline V gives CDR1 SGHTA, CDR2 FQGNSA. CDR3 protein: CASSLAPNTGELFF. Written as DNA, the CDR3 is TGTGCCAGCAGCTTAGCCCCGAACACCGGGGAGCTGTTTTTT.

The chain employs TRBV7-2 and TRBJ2-3; no firm D call. Germline V gene sequence: CDR1 SGHTA, CDR2 FQGNSA. The V gene lost 6 bases and the J gene lost 3 bases, with 7 bases spanning the gap. The CDR3 extends over 12 amino acids. The CDR3 nucleotides read TGTGCCAGCAGTCAACTGACAGATACGCAGTATTTT. Amino acid sequence: CASSQLTDTQYF.

This sequence joins TRBV6-6 and TRBJ2-3; D gene uncertain. The CDR3 is 14 amino acids. Trimming stripped 2 bases from V and 5 bases from J, with 11 bases between. Germline V gene lookup returns CDR1 MNHNY and CDR2 SVGAGI (reference sequence). The CDR3 DNA follows: TGTGCCAGCAGTTACGAAGGGCCGGAAGATACGCAGTATTTT. It encodes CASSYEGPEDTQYF.

The chain couples TRBV30 to TRBJ1-1; possibly TRBD1 for D (6 bases). V was trimmed by 7 bases and J by 4 bases, leaving 10 bases between them. The CDR3 spans 11 residues. The germline V gene encodes CDR1 GTSNPN and CDR2 SVGIG (reference sequence). The CDR3 loop reads CASRGGTEAFF. For the CDR3, the DNA is TGTGCCTCCAGGGGCGGCACTGAAGCTTTCTTT.